This is a list of T cell receptor beta chains from one sample in a study of blood T cell repertoires in COVID-19. The table came from immunoSEQ multiplex PCR; TCRdb's copy has only in-frame clones and leaves some out. Here the sample spans a few hundred thousand clones, more than 70% being singletons. Source material: peripheral blood. Receptors originate from a woman aged 30 to 39 with COVID-19, enrolled during active disease. Each CDR3 is given with its conserved first and last residue. D genes are given only for firm matches. Clone size is shown for a subset of rows, as once, few, many or a class of expanded clone.

TRBJ1-3	-	-	TRBV10-3	TGTGCCACTTCGGTTAATGGAAACACCATATATTTT	CATSVNGNTIYF
TRBJ2-5	TRBD2	-	TRBV11-2	TGTGCCAGCAGCTTAGATCATCTAGCGGAAGAGACCCAGTACTTC	CASSLDHLAEETQYF
TRBJ1-2	-	-	TRBV30	TGTGCCTGCCCCCAAGAAACCTATAACTATGGCTACACCTTC	CACPQETYNYGYTF
TRBJ2-3	TRBD2	-	TRBV10-3	TGTGCCACCAGGACTAGCGGGAGAAATGCTACGCAGTATTTT	CATRTSGRNATQYF
TRBJ2-1	TRBD1	once	TRBV6-2/TRBV6-3	TGTGCCAGCAGTTACAGGGGACAGGATTACAATGAGCAGTTCTTC	CASSYRGQDYNEQFF
TRBJ1-1	-	-	TRBV28	TGTGCCAGCAGTTTAGTCACGGGGAAGGGCACTGAAGCTTTCTTT	CASSLVTGKGTEAFF
TRBJ2-1	TRBD2	once	TRBV6-1	TGTGCCAGCAGTCAAGCGGGAGTCAAATCCTACAATGAGCAGTTCTTC	CASSQAGVKSYNEQFF
TRBJ1-1	TRBD1	-	TRBV3-1/TRBV3-2	TGTGCCAGCAGCCGGACAGGGATGAACACTGAAGCTTTCTTT	CASSRTGMNTEAFF
TRBJ2-2	TRBD1	-	TRBV9	TGTGCCAGCAGCGCCCGGACAGGGCTTGAGTTCTCAGCGCGGGAGCTGTTTTTT	CASSARTGLEFSARELFF
TRBJ2-1	TRBD2	-	TRBV15	TGTGCCACCAGTGAACCTAGCGGGAGCTATGAGCAGTTCTTC	CATSEPSGSYEQFF
TRBJ1-4	-	-	TRBV5-5	TGTGCCAGCAGCTTGGCGTTGAGAACGGGAACTAATGAAAAACTGTTTTTT	CASSLALRTGTNEKLFF
TRBJ1-5	TRBD1	-	TRBV19	TGTGCCAGTACGGACAGGGTAGGCAATCAGCCCCAGCATTTT	CASTDRVGNQPQHF
TRBJ2-3	-	-	TRBV9	TGTGCCAGCAGCCCCGAGGGAATACCCACAGATACGCAGTATTTT	CASSPEGIPTDTQYF
TRBJ2-1	TRBD2	-	TRBV6-1	TGTGCCAGCAGTGAACTGAACGGGGGGGCTGGTGAGCAGTTCTTC	CASSELNGGAGEQFF
TRBJ1-1	TRBD1	-	TRBV18	TGTGCCAGCTCACCAGGACAGGGAGTTTGGACTGAAGCTTTCTTT	CASSPGQGVWTEAFF
TRBJ2-7	-	-	TRBV9	TGTGCCAGCAGCGTCACGACGGCTAGCGTAGAGCAGTACTTC	CASSVTTASVEQYF
TRBJ2-3	-	few	TRBV12-3/TRBV12-4	TGTGCCAGCAGTGTATTCGTCCATACGCAGTATTTT	CASSVFVHTQYF
TRBJ1-2	-	-	TRBV6-2/TRBV6-3	TGTGCCAGCAGTTACGAGGAATACTATGGCTACACCTTC	CASSYEEYYGYTF
TRBJ1-1	TRBD1	once	TRBV3-1/TRBV3-2	TGTGCCAGCAGCCAAGAGGGGACAGCTACTGAAGCTTTCTTT	CASSQEGTATEAFF
TRBJ2-2	-	-	TRBV9	TGTGCCAGCAGCGTCGGGAGGAACACCGGGGAGCTGTTTTTT	CASSVGRNTGELFF
TRBJ2-7	-	-	TRBV10-3	TGTGCCATCAGTGAGTACACAGCACAGTACTTC	CAISEYTAQYF
TRBJ1-2	TRBD1	-	TRBV24-1	TGTGCCACCAGTGGTGGGACAGGGTGGTTCGATGGCTACACCTTC	CATSGGTGWFDGYTF
TRBJ2-5	-	-	TRBV19	TGTGCCAGTAGTAGCGACAGATCCTTAACCCAGTACTTC	CASSSDRSLTQYF
TRBJ2-1	TRBD2	-	TRBV11-2	TGTGCCAGCAGCTTAGGGGGGGGACGTAACAATGAGCAGTTCTTC	CASSLGGGRNNEQFF
TRBJ1-5	-	-	TRBV5-5	TGTGCCAGCAGCTTCCGGGCCCGAGGGCTAAATCAGCCCCAGCATTTT	CASSFRARGLNQPQHF
TRBJ2-1	-	-	TRBV4-3	TGCGCCAGCAGCCAAGGGCGGGCTGAGCAGTTCTTC	CASSQGRAEQFF
TRBJ1-1	TRBD1	-	TRBV7-2	TGTGCCAGCAGCGGGTATGGGGACAGGGGTACCTCTTCGAGCGGTTTCTTT	CASSGYGDRGTSSSGFF
TRBJ2-4	-	-	TRBV13	TGTGCCAGCAGCCAAGGGCCATCGGACTGGGGAAAAAACATTCAGTACTTC	CASSQGPSDWGKNIQYF
TRBJ1-3	-	-	TRBV6-5	TGTGCCAGCAGACAAGACAGTAGCTCTGGAAACACCATATATTTT	CASRQDSSSGNTIYF
TRBJ1-6	-	-	TRBV28	TGTGCCAGCAGTTTATTCTCCGAGGCACATTCACCCCTCCACTTT	CASSLFSEAHSPLHF
TRBJ1-1	TRBD1	-	TRBV13	TGTGCCAGCAGCTTCAGTGGACAGGGTGGGACTGAAGCTTTCTTT	CASSFSGQGGTEAFF
TRBJ2-2	-	-	TRBV10-1	TGCGCCAGCAGTGAAGGGGGGGCCGGGGAGCTGTTTTTT	CASSEGGAGELFF
TRBJ2-7	-	-	TRBV6-6	TGTGCCAGCAGTCGGGGACGGGGGAGCTCCTACGAGCAGTACTTC	CASSRGRGSSYEQYF
TRBJ1-5	-	-	TRBV28	TGTGCCAGCAGTCCCAGGGAGGGTAGGGGTCAGCCCCAGCATTTT	CASSPREGRGQPQHF
TRBJ2-3	TRBD2	-	TRBV5-1	TGCGCCAGCAGCTTGGGGCGGGGGGCGACAGATACGCAGTATTTT	CASSLGRGATDTQYF
TRBJ2-1	TRBD2	-	TRBV4-1	TGCGCCAGCAGCCACCTGAGGACTAGCGGCCAAATCTACAATGAGCAGTTCTTC	CASSHLRTSGQIYNEQFF
TRBJ2-4	-	-	TRBV29-1	TGCAGCGCTGCGGGAAACATTCAGTACTTC	CSAAGNIQYF
TRBJ1-5	-	-	TRBV27	TGTGCCAGCAGTTCCAACAGGGTTGGCAATCAGCCCCAGCATTTT	CASSSNRVGNQPQHF
TRBJ1-1	-	-	TRBV7-2	TGTGCCAGCAGCCCCTACGTGCCAGTAACGGGGACTGAAGCTTTCTTT	CASSPYVPVTGTEAFF
TRBJ1-5	-	-	TRBV4-3	TGCGCCAGCAGCCAAGACAGGGGCCCAGATCAGCCCCAGCATTTT	CASSQDRGPDQPQHF
TRBJ1-1	-	once	TRBV5-1	TGCGCCAGCAGCTTGGCGGCGGGGGGCGATGAAGCTTTCTTT	CASSLAAGGDEAFF
TRBJ2-1	TRBD2	once	TRBV3-1/TRBV3-2	TGTGCCAGCAGCCAAGTAGGACTTGGGACTAGCGGGGGGGCTGGAGACAATGAGCAGTTCTTC	CASSQVGLGTSGGAGDNEQFF
TRBJ1-2	TRBD1	few	TRBV5-4	TGTGCCAGCAGCTTGAGTGGACAGGGTCAAGATCGCTACACCTTC	CASSLSGQGQDRYTF
TRBJ2-2	-	-	TRBV9	TGTGCCAGCAGCTTTCAGGGGAACACCGGGGAGCTGTTTTTT	CASSFQGNTGELFF
TRBJ2-3	TRBD1	-	TRBV10-2	TGCGCCAGCAGTCCTGGACAGGGGAGAGATACGCAGTATTTT	CASSPGQGRDTQYF
TRBJ1-6	TRBD1	-	TRBV5-6	TGTGCCAGCAGCTTGGCGGCAGGGGGCAAGAATTCACCCCTCCACTTT	CASSLAAGGKNSPLHF
TRBJ2-1	-	-	TRBV24-1	TGTGCCACCAGTTCAGCGGTAACCCCTTACAATGAGCAGTTCTTC	CATSSAVTPYNEQFF
TRBJ2-1	-	-	TRBV7-9	TGTGCCAGCAGCTCACAGGGTAATGAGCAGTTCTTC	CASSSQGNEQFF
TRBJ1-2	-	once	TRBV29-1	TGCAGCGTTGAGTTAAATACCCGAGCTAACTATGGCTACACCTTC	CSVELNTRANYGYTF
TRBJ1-2	TRBD1	-	TRBV11-2	TGTGCCAGCAGCTTTACAGGGGGAGCGGTTATCGGGGATGGCTACACCTTC	CASSFTGGAVIGDGYTF
TRBJ1-1	TRBD1	-	TRBV4-3	TGCGCCAGCAGCCAATGGGGACAGATGAACACTGAAGCTTTCTTT	CASSQWGQMNTEAFF
TRBJ1-2	-	-	TRBV27	TGTGCCAGCAGTTTATCCTCAGGATCTAACTATGGCTACACCTTC	CASSLSSGSNYGYTF